A selection of T cell receptor beta chains follows, all from one sample in a study of T-cell reconstitution after alpha-beta-depleted transplantation in children. TCRdb processed the PCR reads anew with MiXCR; each CDR3 protein has one entry. The sample consists of almost 250,000 distinct CDR3 sequences, around 25% of them appearing once. This sample comprised PBMCs, obtained before TCRalphabeta/CD19-depleted stem cell transplant. Source of these receptors: a girl aged 2 to 10 with Fanconi anemia, due to receive a stem cell transplant. The CDR3 runs from the conserved cysteine through the conserved F or W. The order of the fields is CDR3 protein, V gene, D gene. The D gene is left open where the match is weak.

CDR3aa: CSVEDSRLAGFTDTQYF; v_gene: TRBV29-1; d_gene: TRBD2
CDR3aa: CATLWSSSYNEQFF; v_gene: TRBV12-3/TRBV12-4; d_gene: NA
CDR3aa: CSAGQGATNEKLFF; v_gene: TRBV20-1; d_gene: TRBD1
CDR3aa: CSARGSGVRNTGELFF; v_gene: TRBV20-1; d_gene: TRBD2
CDR3aa: CSARGPRTDTQYF; v_gene: TRBV20-1; d_gene: NA
CDR3aa: CASSNRRDGTYNEQFF; v_gene: TRBV6-1; d_gene: NA
CDR3aa: CSVGRQGPYNEQFF; v_gene: TRBV29-1; d_gene: TRBD1
CDR3aa: CSARTGNTSPLHF; v_gene: TRBV20-1; d_gene: TRBD1
CDR3aa: CSVAINEQFF; v_gene: TRBV29-1; d_gene: NA
CDR3aa: CASSQDTSSYNEQFF; v_gene: TRBV4-2; d_gene: NA
CDR3aa: CSAPERTVGNQPQHF; v_gene: TRBV29-1; d_gene: NA
CDR3aa: CASHPAGGPYNEQFF; v_gene: TRBV7-3; d_gene: TRBD2
CDR3aa: CSAREKKETQYF; v_gene: TRBV20-1; d_gene: NA
CDR3aa: CASSYVLAGGGYNEQFF; v_gene: TRBV6-5; d_gene: TRBD2
CDR3aa: CSVVGLAGRVNEQFF; v_gene: TRBV29-1; d_gene: TRBD2
CDR3aa: CASSQWDKIAGGFSDEQYF; v_gene: TRBV4-2; d_gene: TRBD2
CDR3aa: CASSRGKDTQYF; v_gene: TRBV5-1; d_gene: NA
CDR3aa: CASSHQQGTDTQYF; v_gene: TRBV4-2; d_gene: NA
CDR3aa: CASRQAGEIEQFF; v_gene: TRBV28; d_gene: TRBD2
CDR3aa: CATSIAGGSHEQYF; v_gene: TRBV6-1; d_gene: NA
CDR3aa: CASSLPGLAGGPGTGELFF; v_gene: TRBV11-2; d_gene: TRBD2
CDR3aa: CSVILAGHTQYF; v_gene: TRBV29-1; d_gene: TRBD2
CDR3aa: CASSLLASPNTGELFF; v_gene: TRBV5-1; d_gene: TRBD2
CDR3aa: CASSMTHSGEQYF; v_gene: TRBV12-3/TRBV12-4; d_gene: NA
CDR3aa: CSVALGLSTYEQYF; v_gene: TRBV29-1; d_gene: NA
CDR3aa: CASSLRGLNTEAFF; v_gene: TRBV7-9; d_gene: TRBD1
CDR3aa: CATSYLGETQYF; v_gene: TRBV15; d_gene: NA
CDR3aa: CSVGSGGEYEQYF; v_gene: TRBV29-1; d_gene: NA
CDR3aa: CSVSRSGANQPQHF; v_gene: TRBV29-1; d_gene: NA
CDR3aa: CASSFRVSSYNSPLHF; v_gene: TRBV6-5; d_gene: NA
CDR3aa: CASSLRTGELQPQHF; v_gene: TRBV7-2; d_gene: TRBD1
CDR3aa: CSARGIGTQPQHF; v_gene: TRBV20-1; d_gene: NA
CDR3aa: CASSAMRGGGVYEQYF; v_gene: TRBV7-2; d_gene: NA
CDR3aa: CAIGPPAQETQYF; v_gene: TRBV10-3; d_gene: NA
CDR3aa: CASSLRGAGETQYF; v_gene: TRBV5-1; d_gene: NA
CDR3aa: CASDAGGGETQYF; v_gene: TRBV5-1; d_gene: TRBD2
CDR3aa: CASSVAGGGQETQYF; v_gene: TRBV7-2; d_gene: TRBD2
CDR3aa: CASSLGGGGSYEQYF; v_gene: TRBV7-2; d_gene: NA
CDR3aa: CAWSWSGSSYNSPLHF; v_gene: TRBV30; d_gene: NA
CDR3aa: CASSTGLPRTTYVYEEQYF; v_gene: TRBV7-3; d_gene: TRBD2
CDR3aa: CTSSLSRDIFYEQYF; v_gene: TRBV27; d_gene: NA
CDR3aa: CASSSGPHYEQYF; v_gene: TRBV5-1; d_gene: NA
CDR3aa: CASSPTQTNFYNEQFF; v_gene: TRBV9; d_gene: NA
CDR3aa: CASSSGTSGNDEQYF; v_gene: TRBV13; d_gene: TRBD2
CDR3aa: CASSYSKAGGPPDTQYF; v_gene: TRBV6-2/TRBV6-3; d_gene: TRBD2
CDR3aa: CASLTSGRRETQYF; v_gene: TRBV12-3/TRBV12-4; d_gene: TRBD2
CDR3aa: CASSVRDPALAGRGNEQFF; v_gene: TRBV2; d_gene: TRBD2
CDR3aa: CASSLSREETQYF; v_gene: TRBV7-3; d_gene: NA
CDR3aa: CSVEENSDREDRYNEQFF; v_gene: TRBV29-1; d_gene: TRBD1
CDR3aa: CSAGPTRSGNTIYF; v_gene: TRBV20-1; d_gene: NA
CDR3aa: CASSSFPPGTGNTEAFF; v_gene: TRBV7-9; d_gene: TRBD1
CDR3aa: CASSLRTSEDEQYF; v_gene: TRBV5-1; d_gene: TRBD2
CDR3aa: CASSSNSGRKSLYYEQYF; v_gene: TRBV11-1; d_gene: TRBD2
CDR3aa: CASSFWAGVYNEQFF; v_gene: TRBV12-3/TRBV12-4; d_gene: TRBD2